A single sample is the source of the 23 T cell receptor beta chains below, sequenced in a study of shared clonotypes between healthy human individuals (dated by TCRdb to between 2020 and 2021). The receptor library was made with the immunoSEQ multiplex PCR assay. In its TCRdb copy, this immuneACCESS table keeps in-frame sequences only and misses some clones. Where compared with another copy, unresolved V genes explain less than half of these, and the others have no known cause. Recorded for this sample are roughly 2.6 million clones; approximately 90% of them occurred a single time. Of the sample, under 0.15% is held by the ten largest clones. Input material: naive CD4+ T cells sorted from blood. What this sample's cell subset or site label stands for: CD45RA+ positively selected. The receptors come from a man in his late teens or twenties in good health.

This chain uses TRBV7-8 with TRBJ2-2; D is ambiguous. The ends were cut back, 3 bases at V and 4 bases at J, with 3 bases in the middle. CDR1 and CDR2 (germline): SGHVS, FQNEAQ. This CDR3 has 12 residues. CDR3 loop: CASSLSTGELFF. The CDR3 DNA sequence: TGTGCCAGCAGCTTGAGCACCGGGGAGCTGTTTTTT.

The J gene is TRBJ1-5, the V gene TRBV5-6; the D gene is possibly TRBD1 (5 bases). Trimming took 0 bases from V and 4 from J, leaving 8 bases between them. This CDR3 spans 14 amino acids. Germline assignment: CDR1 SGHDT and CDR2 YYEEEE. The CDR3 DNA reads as TGTGCCAGCAGCTTGGCCAGGGCAAATCAGCCCCAGCATTTT. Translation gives CASSLARANQPQHF.

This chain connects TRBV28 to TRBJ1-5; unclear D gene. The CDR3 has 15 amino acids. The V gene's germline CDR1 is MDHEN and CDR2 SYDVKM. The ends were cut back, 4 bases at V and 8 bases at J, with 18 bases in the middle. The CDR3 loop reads CASSSPSGGLEPQHF. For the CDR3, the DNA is TGTGCCAGCAGTTCCCCCTCGGGTGGTCTTGAGCCCCAGCATTTT. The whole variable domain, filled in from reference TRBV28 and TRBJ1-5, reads DVKVTQSSRYLVKRTGEKVFLECVQDMDHENMFWYRQDPGLGLRLIYFSYDVKMKEKGDIPEGYSVSREKKERFSLILESASTNQTSMYLCASSSPSGGLEPQHFGDGTRLSIL.

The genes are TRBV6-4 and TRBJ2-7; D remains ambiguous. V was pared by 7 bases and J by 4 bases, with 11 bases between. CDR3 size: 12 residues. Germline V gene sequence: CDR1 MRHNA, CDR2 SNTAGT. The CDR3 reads CASTGKTYEQYF. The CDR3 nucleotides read TGTGCCAGCACTGGTAAAACATACGAGCAGTACTTC.

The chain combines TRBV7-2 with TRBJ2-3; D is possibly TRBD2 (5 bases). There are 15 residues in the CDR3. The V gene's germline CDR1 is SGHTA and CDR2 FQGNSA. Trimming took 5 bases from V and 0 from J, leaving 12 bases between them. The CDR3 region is CASSDGSASTDTQYF. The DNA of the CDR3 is TGTGCCAGCAGCGACGGTAGCGCTAGCACAGATACGCAGTATTTT.

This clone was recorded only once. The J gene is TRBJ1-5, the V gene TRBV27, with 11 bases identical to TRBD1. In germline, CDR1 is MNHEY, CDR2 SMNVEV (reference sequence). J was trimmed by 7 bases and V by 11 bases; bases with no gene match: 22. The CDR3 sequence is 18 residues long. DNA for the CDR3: TGTGCCGCAGCTCCACTTGGACAGGGGGCCGGGGTTTTGCAGCCCCAGCATTTT. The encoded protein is CAAAPLGQGAGVLQPQHF.

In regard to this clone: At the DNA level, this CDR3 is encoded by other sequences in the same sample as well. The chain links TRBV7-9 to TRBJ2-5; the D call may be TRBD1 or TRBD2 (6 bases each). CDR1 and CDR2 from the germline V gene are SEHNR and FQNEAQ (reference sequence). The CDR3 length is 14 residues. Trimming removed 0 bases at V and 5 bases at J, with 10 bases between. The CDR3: CASSLAGGGETQYF. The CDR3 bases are TGTGCCAGCAGCTTAGCGGGGGGCGGTGAGACCCAGTACTTC.

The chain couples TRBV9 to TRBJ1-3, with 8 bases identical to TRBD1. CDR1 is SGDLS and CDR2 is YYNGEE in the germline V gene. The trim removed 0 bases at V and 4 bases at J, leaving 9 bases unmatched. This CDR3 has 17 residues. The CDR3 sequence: CASSVGQGAREGNTIYF. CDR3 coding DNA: TGTGCCAGCAGCGTAGGGCAGGGGGCGCGTGAAGGAAACACCATATATTTT.

The CDR3 loop reads CSVSGLGGYTF. CDR3 nucleotide sequence: TGCAGCGTTTCAGGGCTTGGGGGCTACACCTTC. V gene TRBV29-1 combines with J gene TRBJ1-2, with D perhaps matching TRBD1 (5 bases). Germline loops: CDR1 SQVTM, CDR2 ANQGSEA. The CDR3 runs to 11 residues. V lost 5 bases and J 8 bases, leaving 12 bases between the germline ends.

The CDR3 loop is CASSTGTRSSYEQYF. CDR3 nucleotides: TGTGCCAGTTCAACCGGGACTAGGAGCTCCTACGAGCAGTACTTC. The chain recombines TRBV5-8 with TRBJ2-7, with 8 bases lining up with TRBD2. In germline, CDR1 is SGHTS, CDR2 YDEGEE. V lost 8 bases, J lost 0 bases, and 10 bases stayed unmatched. This CDR3 is built from 15 residues.

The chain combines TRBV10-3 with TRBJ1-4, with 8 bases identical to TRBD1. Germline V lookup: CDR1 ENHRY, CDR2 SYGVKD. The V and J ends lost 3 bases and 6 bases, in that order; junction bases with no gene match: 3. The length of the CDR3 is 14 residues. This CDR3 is CAISDRGRDEKLFF. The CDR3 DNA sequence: TGTGCCATCAGTGACAGGGGGCGAGATGAAAAACTGTTTTTT.

CDR3 in amino acids: CASSSQALGGKLFF. CDR3 DNA sequence: TGTGCCAGTAGTTCGCAGGCACTTGGGGGTAAACTGTTTTTT. The chain carries TRBV19 and TRBJ1-4, with D perhaps matching TRBD1 (5 bases). The V gene lost 5 bases and the J gene lost 11 bases, with 18 bases spanning the gap. From germline, CDR1 is LNHDA and CDR2 SQIVND (reference sequence). The CDR3 covers 14 residues.

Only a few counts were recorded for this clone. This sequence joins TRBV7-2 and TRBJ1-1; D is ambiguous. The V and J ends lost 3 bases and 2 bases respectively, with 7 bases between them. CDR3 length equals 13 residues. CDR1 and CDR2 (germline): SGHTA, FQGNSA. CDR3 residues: CASSFQVNTEAFF. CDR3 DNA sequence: TGTGCCAGCAGCTTCCAGGTAAACACTGAAGCTTTCTTT.

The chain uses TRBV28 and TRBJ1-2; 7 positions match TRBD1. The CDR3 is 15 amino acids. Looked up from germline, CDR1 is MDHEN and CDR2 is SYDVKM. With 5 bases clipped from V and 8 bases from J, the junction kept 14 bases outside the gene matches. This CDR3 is CASSTIDREGGGYTF. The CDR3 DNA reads TGTGCCAGCAGTACCATCGACAGGGAGGGAGGAGGCTACACCTTC.

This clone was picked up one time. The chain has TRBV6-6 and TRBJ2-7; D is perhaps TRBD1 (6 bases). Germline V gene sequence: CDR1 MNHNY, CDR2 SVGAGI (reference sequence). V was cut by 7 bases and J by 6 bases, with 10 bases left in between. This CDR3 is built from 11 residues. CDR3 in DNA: TGTGCCAGCACCAGGGGCGGCGAGCAGTACTTC. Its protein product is CASTRGGEQYF.

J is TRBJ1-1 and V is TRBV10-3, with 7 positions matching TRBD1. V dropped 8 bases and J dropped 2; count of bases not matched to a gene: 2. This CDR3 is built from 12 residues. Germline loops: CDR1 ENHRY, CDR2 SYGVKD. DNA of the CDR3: TGTGCCATCGGGGACAGCAACACTGAAGCTTTCTTT. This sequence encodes CAIGDSNTEAFF.

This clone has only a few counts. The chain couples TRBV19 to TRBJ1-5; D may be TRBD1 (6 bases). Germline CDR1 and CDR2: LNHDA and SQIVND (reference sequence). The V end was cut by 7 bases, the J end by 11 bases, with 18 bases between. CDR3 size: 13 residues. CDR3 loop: CASTTGLGLTQHF. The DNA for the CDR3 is TGTGCCAGTACAACAGGGTTGGGCCTAACCCAGCATTTT.

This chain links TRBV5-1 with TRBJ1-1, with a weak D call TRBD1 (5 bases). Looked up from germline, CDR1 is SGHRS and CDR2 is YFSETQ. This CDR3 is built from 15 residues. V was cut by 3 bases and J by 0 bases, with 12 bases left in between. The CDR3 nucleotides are TGCGCCAGCAGCTGGGGACCCTCGATGAACACTGAAGCTTTCTTT. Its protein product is CASSWGPSMNTEAFF.

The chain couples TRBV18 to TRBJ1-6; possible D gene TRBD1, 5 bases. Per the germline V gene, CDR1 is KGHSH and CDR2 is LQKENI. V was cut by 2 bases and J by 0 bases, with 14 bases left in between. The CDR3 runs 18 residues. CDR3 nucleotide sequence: TGTGCCAGCTCACCAACCGGGACGGTGAGCTCCTATAATTCACCCCTCCACTTT. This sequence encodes CASSPTGTVSSYNSPLHF.

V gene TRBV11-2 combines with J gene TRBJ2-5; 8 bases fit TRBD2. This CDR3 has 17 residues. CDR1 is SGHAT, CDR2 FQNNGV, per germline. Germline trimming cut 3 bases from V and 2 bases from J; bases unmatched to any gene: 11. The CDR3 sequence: CASSFGARTSSQETQYF. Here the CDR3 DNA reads TGTGCCAGCAGCTTTGGGGCCAGGACTAGCAGTCAAGAGACCCAGTACTTC.

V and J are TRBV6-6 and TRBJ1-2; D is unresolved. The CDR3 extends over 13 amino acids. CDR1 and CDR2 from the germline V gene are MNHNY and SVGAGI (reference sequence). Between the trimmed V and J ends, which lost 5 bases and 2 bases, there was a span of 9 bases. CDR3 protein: CASSQTGNYGYTF. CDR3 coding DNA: TGTGCCAGCAGTCAAACCGGGAACTATGGCTACACCTTC.

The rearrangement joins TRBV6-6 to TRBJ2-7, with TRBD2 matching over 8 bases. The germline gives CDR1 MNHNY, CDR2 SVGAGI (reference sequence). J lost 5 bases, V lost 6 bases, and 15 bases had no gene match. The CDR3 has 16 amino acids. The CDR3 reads CASSLSLTGGPDEQYF. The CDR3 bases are TGTGCCAGCAGCCTATCCTTGACGGGAGGGCCCGACGAGCAGTACTTC.

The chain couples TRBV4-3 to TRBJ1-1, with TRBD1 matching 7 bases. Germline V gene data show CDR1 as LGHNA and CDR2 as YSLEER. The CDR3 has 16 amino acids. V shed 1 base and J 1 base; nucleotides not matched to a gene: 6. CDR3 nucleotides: TGCGCCAGCAGCCAAGCTTCGGGACAGCGGAACACTGAAGCTTTCTTT. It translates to CASSQASGQRNTEAFF.